The clone carrying this T cell receptor (beta chain) was observed a handful of times. No antigen is known for it. The data were taken from a study of beta chain features in type 1 diabetes. As for the study in general: Healthy donors resembled patients in age, gender and cell yields.

Study-wide points: Small HLA sub-analyses could not settle whether HLA shapes TCRB rearrangement. The naive, central memory and Treg TCRB repertoires looked more alike in patients than they did in healthy donors. Type 1 diabetes patients had VDJ junctions that carried fewer insertions and more deletions.

The V gene lost 3 bases and the J gene lost 1 base, with 21 bases spanning the gap. The CDR3 is 17 amino acids. The germline CDR1 and CDR2 sequences are SQVTM and ANQGSEA. Expressed TCRB transcripts were sequenced because the entire RNA isolate underwent reverse transcription. Generated by immunoSEQ multiplex PCR, the TCRdb table keeps only in-frame clones and is missing some. The sample lists just over 600,000 clones; around 15% were seen once. The chain uses TRBV29-1 and TRBJ2-5, with D tentatively TRBD2 (5 bases). The source is a man younger than 35 in good health. Input material: naive CD4+ T cells from blood. The CDR3 DNA reads as TGCAGCGTTGATTCAGGAACGAAGCGGAGATTCCAAGAGACCCAGTACTTC. Translated, it gives CSVDSGTKRRFQETQYF.